This entry is about one TCR beta chain. Its antigen remains unidentified. No base quality values were provided; no much bigger clone lies one nucleotide off. This specimen belongs to a study of blood T cell repertoires in COVID-19 (dated by TCRdb to 2020 to 2021). Background on the whole study: Samples from collaborators originated in the United States, Italy and Spain and spanned both the acute and convalescent phases of COVID-19. The prospective study material was composed of cDNA or gDNA derived from T cells, B-cell-depleted T cells, or PBMCs. Deeply sampled blood TCRbeta repertoires from subjects exposed to, actively infected with, or recovered from COVID-19 were included in the dataset. The repertoires were released in a freely available public database meant as a resource for research on the immune response to SARS-CoV-2. The samples were drawn from the first 160 participants of the ongoing ImmuneRACE study and from 1,254 subjects provided by 6 global collaborators. Sample metadata almost always included a de-identified subject ID, COVID-19 status, age in years and sex. HLA class I and class II types, where available, came from metadata supplied by the sample provider rather than from assay-based typing.

Reading from cysteine to phenylalanine, the CDR3 counts 12 amino acids. The CDR3 DNA has 36 bases and is translated from base 1. The junction carries 9 bases between V and J, which are trimmed by 6 bases and 4 bases respectively. The germline V gene sets CDR1 to KGHSH and CDR2 to LQKENI. Results and caveats for the whole study, not just this receptor: How much clinical and demographic metadata was included differed by source and by participant, and the metadata was provided uncurated.

At one collaborating source in Seattle, patients were enrolled during active infection and were followed longitudinally through the course of disease. Whole blood was collected in K2EDTA tubes by collaborating institutions according to the institutions' own protocols. For TCRbeta analysis, collaborators shipped samples in one of three forms: frozen whole blood, isolated PBMCs, or DNA extracted from either of those sample types. TCRbeta CDR3 regions were amplified from genomic DNA by means of the immunoSEQ Assay, a bias-controlled multiplex PCR. The authors processed their data as follows. Nucleated cell counts per sample were estimated from amplification of reference gene primers within the assay. To quantify the absolute abundance of each unique TCRbeta CDR3 rearrangement, sequence reads were collapsed and filtered. Productive Simpson clonality was computed per sample as the square root of Simpson's diversity index over productive rearrangements. TCRdb provides this immuneACCESS table in a form limited to in-frame rearrangements. Some clones are lacking; in checked studies, under half of them reflect an unresolved V gene, and why the rest are absent is not known. Clonal size and the V and J genes are those of that table, whereas D and trimming came from the DNA. The sample has fewer than 400,000 clones on record, around 92% of them singletons. Less than 2% of the sample is held by the ten biggest clonotypes.

This receptor chain uses TRBV18 and TRBJ1-1; the D segment could be TRBD1, given 5 matching bases. The sample comprised peripheral blood. The sequence derives from a young woman with COVID-19, enrolled during active disease. This receptor has the CDR3 CASSRGGTEAFF. In nucleotides, the sequence is TGTGCCAGCTCCCGGGGGGGCACTGAAGCTTTCTTT.